What follows are 16 T cell receptor beta chains derived from one specimen sequenced in a study of identical twins. TCRdb reprocessed the 5' RACE reads with MiXCR, giving one entry per CDR3 protein. The sample yields 1.5 million to 2 million distinct CDR3 sequences, 32% seen once. Sequenced sample: cord blood. All receptors derive from a newborn girl in good health.

This clonotype was detected only a few times. The CDR3 here is CASSSPGQGYTF. The CDR3 coding sequence is TGTGCCAGCAGCTCTCCTGGACAGGGCTACACCTTC. This chain joins TRBV27 and TRBJ1-2; D is possibly TRBD1 (6 bases). CDR3 size: 12 residues. The germline V and J ends were trimmed by 6 bases and 8 bases, with 13 bases remaining between them. Germline V gives CDR1 MNHEY, CDR2 SMNVEV (reference sequence).

The rearrangement uses TRBV14 and TRBJ1-4, with D tentatively TRBD1 (5 bases). V lost 4 bases to trimming and J lost 6 bases, with 18 bases between them. Per germline, CDR1 SGHDN and CDR2 FVKESK. The CDR3 has 16 amino acids. This CDR3 reads CASSRSRDPEDEKLFF. In DNA, the CDR3 is TGTGCCAGCAGCCGAAGTCGGGACCCGGAGGATGAAAAACTGTTTTTT.

This clonotype was picked up a small number of times. The chain recombines TRBV11-1 with TRBJ1-2; D remains ambiguous. Germline V CDR1 and CDR2: SGHAT, FQDESV (reference sequence). Trimming left V 2 bases short and J 4 bases short, with 17 bases between. The CDR3 is 16 amino acids. The CDR3 DNA follows: TGTGCCAGCAGCTTACTTCGACGAGGGTTAGCCTATGGCTACACCTTC. Amino acids: CASSLLRRGLAYGYTF.

This chain uses TRBV4-1 with TRBJ2-3; 8 bases agree with TRBD2. This CDR3 region has 16 residues. Germline CDR1 and CDR2: MGHRA and YSYEKL. J was trimmed by 1 base and V by 1 base; bases with no gene match: 4. CDR3: CASSQVQTSGTDTQYF. The CDR3, as DNA: TGCGCCAGCAGCCAAGTCCAGACTAGCGGCACAGATACGCAGTATTTT.

The V call is TRBV20-1, the J call TRBJ2-5; 10 bases match TRBD2. The germline CDR1 and CDR2 sequences are DFQATT and SNEGSKA (reference sequence). V lost 4 bases to trimming and J lost 2 bases; unmatched junction nucleotides: 7. This CDR3 comprises 15 residues. In nucleotides, the CDR3 is TGCAGTGCTACCGAACTAGCGGGAAGGCAAGAGACCCAGTACTTC. It encodes CSATELAGRQETQYF.

The chain employs TRBV29-1 and TRBJ2-2, with D perhaps TRBD1 (5 bases). The CDR3 has 14 residues. The germline CDR1 and CDR2 sequences are SQVTM and ANQGSEA. Trimming stripped 8 bases from V and 2 bases from J, with 15 bases between. The CDR3 loop reads CSLSGAVNTGELFF. CDR3 coding DNA: TGCAGCCTCTCTGGGGCAGTCAACACCGGGGAGCTGTTTTTT.

This chain links TRBV10-3 with TRBJ2-5, with D tentatively TRBD1 or TRBD2 (5 bases each). The end of the DNA is better explained by TRBJ2-7, so the J call may be wrong. This CDR3 is built from 13 residues. CDR1 is ENHRY and CDR2 is SYGVKD in the germline V gene. As DNA, the CDR3 is TGTGCCATCAGTGATGAGGTGGGGGACGAGCAGTACTTC. It is translated as CAISDEVGDEQYF.

This clonotype was counted only a few times. The chain has TRBV7-9 and TRBJ2-2, with 11 bases lining up with TRBD2. V gave up 2 bases and J gave up 10 bases; unmatched junction bases: 9. Germline CDR1 reads SEHNR; CDR2 reads FQNEAQ (reference sequence). The CDR3 runs 16 residues. The CDR3 DNA reads as TGTGCCAGCAGCTTATCACTAGCGGGAGATAAGGTGGAGCTGTTTTTT. It translates to CASSLSLAGDKVELFF. Full variable domain (rest looked up from reference TRBV7-9 and TRBJ2-2): DTGVSQNPRHKITKRGQNVTFRCDPISEHNRLYWYRQTLGQGPEFLTYFQNEAQLEKSRLLSDRFSAERPKGSFSTLEIQRTEQGDSAMYLCASSLSLAGDKVELFFGEGSRLTVL.

In DNA form, the CDR3 reads TGTGCCAGCAGTTACGATAGCGGGTCGACAGATACGCAGTATTTT. It yields the protein CASSYDSGSTDTQYF. J is TRBJ2-3 and V is TRBV6-2 or TRBV6-3; TRBD2 matches at 7 bases. The V gene's germline CDR1 is MNHEY and CDR2 SVGEGT. J gave up 3 bases and V 2 bases, and 5 bases lay outside the gene matches. This CDR3 contains 15 residues.

For this clonotype: A much larger clone sits a single nucleotide away, making a read error possible. The chain joins TRBV11-1 to TRBJ2-1; 10 positions agree with TRBD2. This CDR3 comprises 15 residues. Germline CDR1 reads SGHAT; CDR2 reads FQDESV (reference sequence). V shed 3 bases, J shed 2 bases, and the junction held 1 base outside the gene matches. The CDR3 nucleotides read TGTGCCAGCAGCTTTAGCGGGAGGACCTACAATGAGCAGTTCTTC. Its translation: CASSFSGRTYNEQFF.

V gene TRBV27 combines with J gene TRBJ1-4; D not resolved. Germline V CDR1 and CDR2: MNHEY, SMNVEV (reference sequence). Trimming left V 3 bases short and J 10 bases short, with 15 bases between. The CDR3 consists of 14 residues. The CDR3, as DNA: TGTGCCAGCAGTTTCAGGCCGACCGAGGGAAAACTGTTTTTT. It translates to CASSFRPTEGKLFF.

This clonotype was counted only a few times. The chain is built from TRBV12-3 or TRBV12-4 and TRBJ2-1; D may be TRBD1 or TRBD2 (6 bases each). The CDR3 spans 16 residues. V was pared by 5 bases and J by 7 bases, with 21 bases between. CDR3 in DNA: TGTGCCAGCAGTCCCGGGGGCGGGCGGTTTTGGAATGAGCAGTTCTTC. Residues: CASSPGGGRFWNEQFF.

This clonotype was seen a few times. This rearrangement joins TRBV7-9 to TRBJ2-3; 11 nucleotides line up with TRBD2. Per the germline V gene, CDR1 is SEHNR and CDR2 is FQNEAQ (reference sequence). The CDR3 length is 18 residues. The V and J ends lost 6 bases and 3 bases, in that order; junction bases with no gene match: 14. CDR3 sequence: CASRHIAGGPRRTDTQYF. The CDR3 DNA reads TGTGCCAGCAGGCACATAGCGGGAGGGCCTCGGAGAACAGATACGCAGTATTTT.

The rearrangement links TRBV28 to TRBJ1-1; 8 bases align to TRBD1. The CDR3 length is 17 residues. With 1 base clipped from V and 1 base from J, the junction kept 8 bases outside the gene matches. The germline V gene has CDR1 MDHEN and CDR2 SYDVKM. CDR3 region: CASSLSPYRGTNTEAFF. CDR3 sequence (DNA): TGTGCCAGCAGTTTATCCCCTTACAGGGGGACGAACACTGAAGCTTTCTTT.

This clonotype has ten or more counts. The CDR3 bases are TGCAGTGCTAGAGAAGCGGGAAATCAGCCCCAGCATTTT. This sequence encodes CSAREAGNQPQHF. The chain couples TRBV20-1 to TRBJ1-5; D uncertain. Trimming stripped 0 bases from V and 4 bases from J, with 7 bases between. The CDR3 is made up of 13 amino acids. CDR1 DFQATT and CDR2 SNEGSKA come from the germline V gene (reference sequence).

With respect to this clonotype: Just one base apart from a much larger clone, this may be a read error. V is TRBV2 and J is TRBJ1-6; unclear D gene. In germline, CDR1 is SNHLY, CDR2 FYNNEI. Trimming pared 4 bases from V and 0 bases from J, leaving 4 bases between. The CDR3 sequence is 14 residues long. CDR3 sequence: CASSASSYNSPLHF. Here the CDR3 DNA reads TGTGCCAGCAGTGCCAGCTCCTATAATTCACCCCTCCACTTT. The whole variable domain, remainder taken from reference TRBV2 and TRBJ1-6, is EPEVTQTPSHQVTQMGQEVILRCVPISNHLYFYWYRQILGQKVEFLVSFYNNEISEKSEIFDDQFSVERPDGSNFTLKIRSTKLEDSAMYFCASSASSYNSPLHFGNGTRLTVT.